This T cell receptor beta chain emerged from a study of CD8+ T cells in alopecia areata. Concerning this clone itself: Antigen: not known.

Trimming pared 4 bases from V and 7 bases from J, leaving 10 bases between. The germline V gene encodes CDR1 SQVTM and CDR2 ANQGSEA. There are 12 residues in the CDR3. Extracted RNA was reverse transcribed, and the resulting cDNA served as sequencing template. Method: immunoSEQ multiplex PCR; TCRdb's copy keeps in-frame clones and lacks some. The table lists about 97,000 clones, 41% of them singletons, with about 1.4% in the top ten. Overall study results and limits: Normal scalp had lower clonality than lesional scalp, with alopecia totalis/universalis lesions showing this most strongly. Besides other cells, scalp samples also yield sequences of resident alphabeta T cells from normal skin.

The sequence derives from a human donor with alopecia areata. This chain uses TRBV29-1 with TRBJ1-4; D is perhaps TRBD1 (6 bases). Sequences were obtained from CD4+ T cells sorted from blood. CDR3 nucleotide sequence: TGCAGCGTTGCACAGGGTGGTGAAAAACTGTTTTTT. Translated, it gives CSVAQGGEKLFF.